One and the same sample provided the 13 T cell receptor beta chains below, sequenced in a study of shared T cell receptors in the human thymus. Sequencing was performed with immunoSEQ multiplex PCR; in TCRdb, only in-frame clones are kept and a portion is missing. The data contain around 68,000 clones, more than 90% of them singletons. The source material was thymocytes. These receptors all come from a human donor.

CDR3 sequence reads: CASSRLAGLPNEQFF. CDR3 coding DNA: TGCGCCAGCAGCCGACTAGCGGGCCTACCGAATGAGCAGTTCTTC. The J gene is TRBJ2-1, the V gene TRBV4-1; 10 positions agree with TRBD2. Germline V CDR1 and CDR2: MGHRA, YSYEKL. The CDR3 length is 15 residues. J lost 7 bases, V lost 4 bases, and 7 bases had no gene match.

This clone is a singleton in its sample. The rearrangement links TRBV15 to TRBJ2-3, with 8 bases identical to TRBD1. The germline V gene has CDR1 LNHNV and CDR2 YYDKDF (reference sequence). V gave up 3 bases and J gave up 2 bases; unmatched junction bases: 10. CDR3 length: 17 amino acids. Here the CDR3 reads CATSSSLGQAFTDTQYF. The CDR3 DNA reads as TGTGCCACCAGCAGCTCACTGGGACAGGCCTTCACAGATACGCAGTATTTT.

The chain has TRBV6-6 and TRBJ1-3, with D unclear. The CDR3 has 15 residues. The V and J ends lost 1 base and 2 bases respectively, with 9 bases between them. Germline loops: CDR1 MNHNY, CDR2 SVGAGI (reference sequence). CDR3 region: CASSYCRCPGNTIYF. CDR3 nucleotides: TGTGCCAGCAGTTACTGCAGGTGCCCTGGAAACACCATATATTTT.

V gene TRBV7-9 combines with J gene TRBJ1-6; unclear D gene. Trimming pared 1 base from V and 3 bases from J, leaving 10 bases between. Germline assignment: CDR1 SEHNR and CDR2 FQNEAQ (reference sequence). The CDR3 length is 16 residues. The CDR3 loop is CASSLVAGSYNSPLHF. The CDR3 DNA reads as TGTGCCAGCAGCTTAGTGGCGGGGAGCTATAATTCACCCCTCCACTTT.

The gene calls are TRBV11-2 and TRBJ2-7, with 11 bases aligning to TRBD1. Germline trimming cut 3 bases from V and 2 bases from J; bases unmatched to any gene: 9. Germline loops: CDR1 SGHAT, CDR2 FQNNGV. CDR3 length: 17 amino acids. As DNA, the CDR3 is TGTGCCAGCAGCTTTGATAAAGGGACAGGGGGGACCTACGAGCAGTACTTC. This translates into CASSFDKGTGGTYEQYF.

The chain couples TRBV19 to TRBJ1-2; D ambiguous. The CDR3 contains 18 residues. Germline values: CDR1 LNHDA, CDR2 SQIVND (reference sequence). V gave up 6 bases and J gave up 5 bases, with 28 bases separating them. The CDR3 reads CASSDLGRVSKSLYGYTF. In DNA, the CDR3 is TGTGCCAGTAGCGATCTTGGGCGGGTTTCAAAGTCCCTGTATGGCTACACCTTC.

The chain combines TRBV4-2 with TRBJ2-5, with 10 bases matching TRBD2. Germline V gene sequence: CDR1 LGHNA, CDR2 YNFKEQ. V shed 1 base, J shed 2 bases, and the junction held 4 bases outside the gene matches. This CDR3 region has 16 residues. The CDR3 coding sequence is TGTGCCAGCAGCCAAGGGGGTAGCGGGGGGCAAGAGACCCAGTACTTC. It encodes CASSQGGSGGQETQYF.

The V call is TRBV4-2, the J call TRBJ1-1; 10 positions match TRBD1. The CDR3 contains 19 residues. Trimming took 3 bases from V and 5 from J; bases not matched to a gene: 18. The germline gives CDR1 LGHNA, CDR2 YNFKEQ. The CDR3: CASSHGPLRPGQGQTEAFF. In DNA, the CDR3 is TGTGCCAGCAGCCATGGTCCCTTGCGCCCGGGACAGGGGCAAACTGAAGCTTTCTTT.

The V gene is TRBV5-1, the J gene TRBJ1-2; the D is unclear. V lost 2 bases and J 0 bases, leaving 8 bases between the germline ends. CDR1 and CDR2 from the germline V gene are SGHRS and YFSETQ. The CDR3 contains 14 residues. The CDR3 loop reads CASSFAVSNYGYTF. The CDR3 coding sequence is TGCGCCAGCAGCTTCGCGGTTTCTAACTATGGCTACACCTTC.

This sequence joins TRBV19 and TRBJ2-7; 8 nucleotides align to TRBD2. CDR1 is LNHDA, CDR2 SQIVND, per germline (reference sequence). The junction had 10 bases not matched to a gene; V was cut back by 5 bases and J by 4 bases. The CDR3 consists of 15 residues. This CDR3 is CASSRGGFEDYEQYF. CDR3 nucleotide sequence: TGTGCCAGTAGTCGGGGGGGGTTTGAGGATTACGAGCAGTACTTC.

The V gene is TRBV9, the J gene TRBJ1-2; 7 bases align to TRBD1. CDR1 and CDR2 from the germline V gene are SGDLS and YYNGEE. V dropped 0 bases and J dropped 7; count of bases not matched to a gene: 6. This CDR3 is 14 amino acids long. CDR3 nucleotide sequence: TGTGCCAGCAGCGTAGAGGGACAGAGTGGTGGCTACACCTTC. It codes for CASSVEGQSGGYTF.

The chain joins TRBV5-8 to TRBJ1-4, with D unclear. Germline V gene data show CDR1 as SGHTS and CDR2 as YDEGEE. Trimming removed 4 bases from V and 0 bases from J, with 13 bases in between. This CDR3 has 16 amino acids. CDR3 DNA sequence: TGTGCCAGCAGCCCGCAGACGGAGCCAACTAATGAAAAACTGTTTTTT. Its protein product is CASSPQTEPTNEKLFF.

This clone was seen a single time. V is TRBV4-3 and J is TRBJ2-1; TRBD1 matches at 10 bases. V was pared by 5 bases and J by 5 bases, with 3 bases of the junction left unmatched. The CDR3 is 14 residues long. Germline-derived CDR1 and CDR2 are LGHNA and YSLEER. CDR3 protein: CASSSGTGDNEQFF. For the CDR3, the DNA is TGCGCCAGCAGCTCCGGGACAGGGGACAATGAGCAGTTCTTC.